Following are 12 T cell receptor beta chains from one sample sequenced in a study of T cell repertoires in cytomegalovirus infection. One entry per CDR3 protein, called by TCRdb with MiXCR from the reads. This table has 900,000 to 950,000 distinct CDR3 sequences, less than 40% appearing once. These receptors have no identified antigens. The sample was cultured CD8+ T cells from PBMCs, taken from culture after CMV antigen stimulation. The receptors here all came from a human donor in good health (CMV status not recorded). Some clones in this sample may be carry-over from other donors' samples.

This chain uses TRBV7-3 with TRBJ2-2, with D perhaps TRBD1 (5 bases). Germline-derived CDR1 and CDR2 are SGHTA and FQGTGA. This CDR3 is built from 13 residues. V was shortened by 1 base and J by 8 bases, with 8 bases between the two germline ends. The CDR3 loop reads CASSLKGDGELFF. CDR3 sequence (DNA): TGTGCCAGCAGCTTAAAAGGGGATGGGGAGCTGTTTTTT.

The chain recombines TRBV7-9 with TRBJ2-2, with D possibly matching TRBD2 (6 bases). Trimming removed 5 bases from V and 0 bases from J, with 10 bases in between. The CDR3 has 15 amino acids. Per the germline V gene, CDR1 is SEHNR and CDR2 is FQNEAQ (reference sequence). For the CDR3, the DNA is TGTGCCAGCAGCCCTAGGGAGGCGAACACCGGGGAGCTGTTTTTT. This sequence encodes CASSPREANTGELFF.

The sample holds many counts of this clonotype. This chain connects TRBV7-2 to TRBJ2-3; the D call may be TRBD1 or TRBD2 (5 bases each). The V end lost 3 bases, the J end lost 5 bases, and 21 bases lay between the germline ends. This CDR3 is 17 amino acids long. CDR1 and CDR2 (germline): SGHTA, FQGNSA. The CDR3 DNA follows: TGTGCCAGCAGCTTCCCCCTTGACGCGAGGGGTATAGATACGCAGTATTTT. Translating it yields CASSFPLDARGIDTQYF.

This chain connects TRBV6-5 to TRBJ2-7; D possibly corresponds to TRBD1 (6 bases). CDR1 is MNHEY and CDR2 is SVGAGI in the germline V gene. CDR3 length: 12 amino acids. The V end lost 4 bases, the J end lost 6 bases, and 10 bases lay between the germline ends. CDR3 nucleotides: TGTGCCAGCAGTTCGACAGGCGGCGAGCAGTACTTC. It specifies CASSSTGGEQYF.

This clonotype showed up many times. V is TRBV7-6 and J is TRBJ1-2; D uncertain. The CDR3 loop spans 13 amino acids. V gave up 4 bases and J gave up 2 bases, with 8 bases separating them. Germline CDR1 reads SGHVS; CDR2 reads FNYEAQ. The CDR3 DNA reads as TGTGCCAGCAGCTCGGACCAGAACTATGGCTACACCTTC. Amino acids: CASSSDQNYGYTF. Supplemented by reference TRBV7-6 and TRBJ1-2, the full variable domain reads GAGVSQSPRYKVTKRGQDVALRCDPISGHVSLYWYRQALGQGPEFLTYFNYEAQQDKSGLPNDRFSAERPEGSISTLTIQRTEQRDSAMYRCASSSDQNYGYTFGSGTRLTVV.

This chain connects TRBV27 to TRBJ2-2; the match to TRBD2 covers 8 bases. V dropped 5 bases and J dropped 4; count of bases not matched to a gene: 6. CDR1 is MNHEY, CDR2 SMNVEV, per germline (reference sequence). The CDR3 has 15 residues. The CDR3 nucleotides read TGTGCCAGCAGTCCGCTAGGGACTAGCACCGGGGAGCTGTTTTTT. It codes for CASSPLGTSTGELFF.

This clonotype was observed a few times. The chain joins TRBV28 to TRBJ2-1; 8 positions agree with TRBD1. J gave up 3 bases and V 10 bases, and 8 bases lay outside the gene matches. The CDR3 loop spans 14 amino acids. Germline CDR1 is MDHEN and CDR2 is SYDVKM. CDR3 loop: CATLDRGGYNEQFF. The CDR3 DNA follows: TGTGCCACCTTAGACAGGGGAGGCTACAATGAGCAGTTCTTC.

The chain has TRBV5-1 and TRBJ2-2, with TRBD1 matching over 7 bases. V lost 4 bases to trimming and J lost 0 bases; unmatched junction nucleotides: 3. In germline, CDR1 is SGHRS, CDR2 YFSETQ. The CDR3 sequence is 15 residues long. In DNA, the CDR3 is TGCGCCAGCAGCGGGGGACAGCCGAACACCGGGGAGCTGTTTTTT. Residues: CASSGGQPNTGELFF.

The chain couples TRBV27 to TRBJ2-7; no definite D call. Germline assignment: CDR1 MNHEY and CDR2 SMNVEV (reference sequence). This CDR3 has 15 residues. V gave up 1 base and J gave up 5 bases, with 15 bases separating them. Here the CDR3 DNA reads TGTGCCAGCAGTTTATATAAGGGCCCTCGAAACGAGCAGTACTTC. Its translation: CASSLYKGPRNEQYF.

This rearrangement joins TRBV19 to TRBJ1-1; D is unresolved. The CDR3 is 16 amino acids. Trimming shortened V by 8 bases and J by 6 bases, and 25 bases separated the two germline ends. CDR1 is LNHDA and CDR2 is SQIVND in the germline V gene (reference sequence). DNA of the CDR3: TGTGCCAGTTATACCCGAAGACAAGGCGGTGGAGCTGAAGCTTTCTTT. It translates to CASYTRRQGGGAEAFF.

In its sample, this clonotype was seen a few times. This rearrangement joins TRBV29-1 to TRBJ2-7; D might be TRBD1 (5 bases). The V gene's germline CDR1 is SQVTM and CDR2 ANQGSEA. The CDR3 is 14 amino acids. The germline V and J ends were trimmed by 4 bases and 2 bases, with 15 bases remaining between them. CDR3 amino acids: CSVGDEDRAYEQYV. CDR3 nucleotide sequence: TGCAGCGTTGGGGATGAAGACAGAGCCTACGAGCAGTACGTC.

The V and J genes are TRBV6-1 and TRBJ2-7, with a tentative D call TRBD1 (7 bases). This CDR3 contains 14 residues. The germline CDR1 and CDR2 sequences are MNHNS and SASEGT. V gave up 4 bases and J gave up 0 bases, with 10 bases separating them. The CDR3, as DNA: TGTGCCAGCAGTGCAGGGGGGAGCTCCTACGAGCAGTACGTC. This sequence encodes CASSAGGSSYEQYV.